The present T cell receptor beta chain was sequenced within a study of T cell changes during pregnancy in multiple sclerosis. V shed 0 bases, J shed 6 bases, and the junction held 5 bases outside the gene matches. Germline V gene data show CDR1 as MNHNY and CDR2 as SVGAGI (reference sequence). The CDR3 has 15 residues. This table comes from immunoSEQ multiplex PCR, and its TCRdb copy is limited to in-frame clones, with some not included. The sample has some 90,000 clones, about 92% seen once. As regards this clone: The identical CDR3 is also encoded by other nucleotide sequences in the sample.

The origin of this receptor is a female donor with multiple sclerosis, enrolled in a pregnancy study. The chain carries TRBV6-6 and TRBJ2-1; TRBD2 aligns across 7 bases. Sequencing used peripheral blood, obtained in the first trimester of pregnancy. The CDR3 is CASSYSDRGGNEQFF. CDR3 nucleotide sequence: TGTGCCAGCAGTTACTCGGACCGCGGGGGCAATGAGCAGTTCTTC.